The rows below give T cell receptor beta chains drawn from one sample of a study of blood T cell repertoires in COVID-19. Profiled with immunoSEQ multiplex PCR; TCRdb holds only in-frame clones, not every one. In the table there are some 130,000 clones, 86% of which are singletons. The sequenced sample consisted of peripheral blood. These receptor sequences come from an older woman with COVID-19, enrolled during active disease. Each CDR3 is given with its conserved first and last residue. A D gene is named only where the DNA matches it firmly. Clone size, where shown, is once, few, many, or a class for clones that have expanded.

length: 13; size: .; D: .; V: TRBV6-5; J: TRBJ1-2; DNA: TGTGCCAGCAGTTACGATAGGGACAAGGGCTACACCTTC; CDR3: CASSYDRDKGYTF
length: 15; size: .; D: .; V: TRBV7-8; J: TRBJ1-1; DNA: TGTGCCAGCAGCCGAGTTACAGGCTACCACACTGAAGCTTTCTTT; CDR3: CASSRVTGYHTEAFF
length: 14; size: .; D: TRBD2; V: TRBV10-3; J: TRBJ2-3; DNA: TGTGCCACACGACTAGCGGGGGACACAGATACGCAGTATTTT; CDR3: CATRLAGDTDTQYF
length: 14; size: .; D: .; V: TRBV7-3; J: TRBJ2-1; DNA: TGTGCCAGCAGCCCGAGGGCCAACTACAATGAGCAGTTCTTC; CDR3: CASSPRANYNEQFF
length: 13; size: .; D: .; V: TRBV5-1; J: TRBJ1-1; DNA: TGCGCCAGCAGCTTGGCCGCAGGGGCCGAAGCTTTCTTT; CDR3: CASSLAAGAEAFF
length: 14; size: .; D: .; V: TRBV9; J: TRBJ2-7; DNA: TGTGCCAGCAGCGTAGGGCCAGAAACCTACGAGCAGTACTTC; CDR3: CASSVGPETYEQYF
length: 14; size: .; D: TRBD1; V: TRBV2; J: TRBJ1-2; DNA: TGTGCCAGCAGTGAAGGCAGGGACAGACATGGCTACACCTTC; CDR3: CASSEGRDRHGYTF
length: 13; size: .; D: .; V: TRBV5-4; J: TRBJ2-2; DNA: TGTGCCAGCAGCTCTTTGAACACCGGGGAGCTGTTTTTT; CDR3: CASSSLNTGELFF
length: 15; size: .; D: TRBD2; V: TRBV3-1/TRBV3-2; J: TRBJ2-1; DNA: TGTGCCAGCAGGTCGCGGGGGGCCTCCTACAATGAGCAGTTCTTC; CDR3: CASRSRGASYNEQFF
length: 11; size: .; D: .; V: TRBV5-1; J: TRBJ2-7; DNA: TGCGCCAGCAGGGCTTCCTACGAGCAGTACTTC; CDR3: CASRASYEQYF
length: 14; size: once; D: .; V: TRBV7-2; J: TRBJ2-7; DNA: TGTGCCAGCAGCCCTCTAGGGGGGGTGGGGGAGCAGTACTTC; CDR3: CASSPLGGVGEQYF
length: 16; size: .; D: TRBD2; V: TRBV2; J: TRBJ2-2; DNA: TGTGCCTCTGGACTAGCGGGCCGAGCGAACACCGGGGAGCTGTTTTTT; CDR3: CASGLAGRANTGELFF
length: 12; size: .; D: .; V: TRBV7-8; J: TRBJ2-5; DNA: TGTGCCAGCCGTCCCCCCCAAGAGACCCAGTACTTC; CDR3: CASRPPQETQYF
length: 13; size: few; D: TRBD1; V: TRBV25-1; J: TRBJ1-2; DNA: TGTGCCAGCAACAGCGGACAGGGGAATGGCTACACCTTC; CDR3: CASNSGQGNGYTF
length: 16; size: .; D: TRBD2; V: TRBV4-1; J: TRBJ2-1; DNA: TGCGCCAGCAGCTCTCTTTCGGGGGGCTCCTACAATGAGCAGTTCTTC; CDR3: CASSSLSGGSYNEQFF
length: 14; size: .; D: TRBD1; V: TRBV28; J: TRBJ1-4; DNA: TGTGCCAGCAGGATACAGGGGACTAATGAAAAACTGTTTTTT; CDR3: CASRIQGTNEKLFF
length: 13; size: few; D: .; V: TRBV30; J: TRBJ2-7; DNA: TGTGCCTGGAGGCGTGGGAGTACCTACGAGCAGTACTTC; CDR3: CAWRRGSTYEQYF
length: 8; size: few; D: .; V: TRBV20-1; J: TRBJ1-2; DNA: TGCAGAAGCGGGGGCTACACCTTC; CDR3: CRSGGYTF